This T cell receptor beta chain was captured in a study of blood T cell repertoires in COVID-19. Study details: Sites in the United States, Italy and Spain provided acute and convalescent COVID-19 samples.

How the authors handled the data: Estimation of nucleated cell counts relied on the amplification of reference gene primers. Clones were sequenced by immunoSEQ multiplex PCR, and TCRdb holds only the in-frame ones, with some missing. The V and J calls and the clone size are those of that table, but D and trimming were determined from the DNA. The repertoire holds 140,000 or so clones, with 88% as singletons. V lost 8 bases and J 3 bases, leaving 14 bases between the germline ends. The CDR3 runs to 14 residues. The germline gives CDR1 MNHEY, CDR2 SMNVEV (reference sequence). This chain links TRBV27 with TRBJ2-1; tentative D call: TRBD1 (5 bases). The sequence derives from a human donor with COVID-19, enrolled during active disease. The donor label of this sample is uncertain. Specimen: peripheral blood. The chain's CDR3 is CASQIGDSYNEQFF. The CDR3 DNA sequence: TGTGCCAGCCAGATAGGTGACAGCTACAATGAGCAGTTCTTC.